Listed below are T cell receptor beta chains from one sample, sequenced in a study of cytomegalovirus exposure and HLA in healthy donors. Here immunoSEQ multiplex PCR was the method, and the copy in TCRdb shows in-frame clones only, minus some. The repertoire holds roughly 68,000 clones, with roughly 96% as singletons. Sequenced input: PBMCs. These receptors were taken from a man aged 18 to 29 in good health and CMV-seronegative. The CDR3 runs from the conserved cysteine through the conserved F or W. D genes are given only for firm matches. Size tells how often a clone was seen (once, few, many) or the class of an expanded clone, and some rows leave it out.

cdr3_length	clone_size	v_call	d_call	j_call	cdr3_nt	cdr3_aa
16	-	TRBV9	TRBD2	TRBJ2-2	TGTGCCAGCAGCGTAGGGGATAGCGGGAGTACCGGGGAGCTGTTTTTT	CASSVGDSGSTGELFF
14	once	TRBV4-2	-	TRBJ1-4	TGTGCCAGCAGCCATGAGCCGGGGAATGAAAAACTGTTTTTT	CASSHEPGNEKLFF
15	once	TRBV6-6	-	TRBJ1-1	TGTGCCAGCACCCGGAAAGGGGTGTGGAACACTGAAGCTTTCTTT	CASTRKGVWNTEAFF
15	-	TRBV9	TRBD1	TRBJ2-7	TGTGCCAGCAGCTCCCACCCGGGACAGGGCTACGAGCAGTACTTC	CASSSHPGQGYEQYF
13	-	TRBV7-2	-	TRBJ1-1	TGTGCCAGCAGCTTTAGTATCCCGAGTGAAGCTTTCTTT	CASSFSIPSEAFF
16	-	TRBV28	TRBD1	TRBJ1-1	TGTGCCAGCAGTCGGACAGGGAGTGCGATGAACACTGAAGCTTTCTTT	CASSRTGSAMNTEAFF
18	-	TRBV12-2	-	TRBJ2-3	TGTGCAAGTCGCTTAGCGCAAGAAGCGGGAGCTCCCACAGATACGCAGTATTTT	CASRLAQEAGAPTDTQYF
14	-	TRBV18	TRBD1	TRBJ2-7	TGTGCCAGCTCACCAACACAGGGGTCCTACGAGCAGTACTTC	CASSPTQGSYEQYF
13	-	TRBV7-2	TRBD1	TRBJ1-1	TGTGCCAGCAGCCGACAGGGGGACACTGAAGCTTTCTTT	CASSRQGDTEAFF
12	-	TRBV10-1	-	TRBJ2-2	TGCGCCAGCAGCAGGGGTACCGGGGAGCTGTTTTTT	CASSRGTGELFF
13	-	TRBV30	TRBD1	TRBJ1-5	TGTGCCTGGGCTACAGGGGACAATCAGCCCCAGCATTTT	CAWATGDNQPQHF
15	-	TRBV6-1	-	TRBJ2-7	TGTGCCAGCAGTGCACTGACCCAGAGGAACTCCGAGCAGTACTTC	CASSALTQRNSEQYF
12	once	TRBV7-2	TRBD1	TRBJ2-7	TGTGCCAGCAGCCTAGGGACAGGCAAGCAGTACTTC	CASSLGTGKQYF
15	-	TRBV11-2	-	TRBJ2-7	TGTGCCAGCAGCACGGACCCGGGACACTACTACGAGCAGTACTTC	CASSTDPGHYYEQYF
13	-	TRBV19	-	TRBJ1-1	TGTGCCAGTAGTGCCCTCAGGGGCACTGAAGCTTTCTTT	CASSALRGTEAFF
16	-	TRBV19	-	TRBJ1-1	TGTGCCAGTAGTGACGGGTGGGGCGGCCCGAACACTGAAGCTTTCTTT	CASSDGWGGPNTEAFF
13	-	TRBV29-1	TRBD2	TRBJ2-1	TGCAGCGCCTCGACTAGCGGGAGGGGTGAGCAGTTCTTC	CSASTSGRGEQFF
15	-	TRBV19	TRBD1	TRBJ1-2	TGTGCCAGTAGTATGGGGACAGCGTTGAACTATGGCTACACCTTC	CASSMGTALNYGYTF
13	-	TRBV6-5	TRBD1	TRBJ2-1	TGTGCCAGCAGCCGACAGGGGTACAATGAGCAGTTCTTC	CASSRQGYNEQFF
15	-	TRBV10-3	-	TRBJ2-3	TGTGCCATCAGGGGGCTAGGCGGACCAACAGATACGCAGTATTTT	CAIRGLGGPTDTQYF
13	-	TRBV6-1	TRBD1	TRBJ1-2	TGTGCCAGCAGTGCGACAGGGCACTATGGCTACACCTTC	CASSATGHYGYTF
14	-	TRBV2	TRBD2	TRBJ2-1	TGTGCCAGCCTCAGCGGGAGGATGGGCAATGAGCAGTTCTTC	CASLSGRMGNEQFF
12	-	TRBV6-6	-	TRBJ1-1	TGTGCCAGCAGTCCGATCCAGGGTGAAGCTTTCTTT	CASSPIQGEAFF
11	-	TRBV11-3	-	TRBJ2-7	TGTGCCAGCAGCCTCCACAACGAGCAGTACTTC	CASSLHNEQYF
15	-	TRBV27	TRBD1	TRBJ1-5	TGTGCCAGCAGTCCCGGGGACAGGGGCAATCAGCCCCAGCATTTT	CASSPGDRGNQPQHF
14	-	TRBV19	TRBD1	TRBJ1-1	TGTGCCAGTAAAGACAGGGGGCTGAACACTGAAGCTTTCTTT	CASKDRGLNTEAFF
13	-	TRBV30	-	TRBJ1-2	TGTGCCTGGAGTGCTGGGAGCGCCTATGGCTACACCTTC	CAWSAGSAYGYTF
17	-	TRBV5-4	TRBD1	TRBJ2-2	TGTGCCAGCAGCTCCCGAAGGCAGGGGGCGGACACCGGGGAGCTGTTTTTT	CASSSRRQGADTGELFF
15	-	TRBV7-2	-	TRBJ1-1	TGTGCCAGCAGCTTAGCGGGACACCAGAACACTGAAGCTTTCTTT	CASSLAGHQNTEAFF
13	-	TRBV7-2	-	TRBJ1-1	TGTGCCAGCAGCTTATCGGGGGACACTGAAGCTTTCTTT	CASSLSGDTEAFF
14	-	TRBV7-9	TRBD1	TRBJ2-7	TGTGCCAGCGGCGGTGACAGGGGTAGCTACGAGCAGTACTTC	CASGGDRGSYEQYF
13	-	TRBV6-1	-	TRBJ1-3	TGTGCCAGCAGGGAGGGGTCGGGAAACACCATATATTTT	CASREGSGNTIYF
13	-	TRBV15	-	TRBJ1-1	TGTGCCACCACTGAGACAGAGAACACTGAAGCTTTCTTT	CATTETENTEAFF
16	-	TRBV5-1	TRBD2	TRBJ2-1	TGCGCCAGCAGCACCGGGACTAGCGCACACTACAATGAGCAGTTCTTC	CASSTGTSAHYNEQFF
14	-	TRBV7-9	TRBD1	TRBJ1-1	TGTGCCAGCAGCCTAGACCAGGGGGCCGCTGAAGCTTTCTTT	CASSLDQGAAEAFF
16	-	TRBV2	TRBD2	TRBJ2-7	TGTGCCAGCAGTCCGGACTTTAGCGGGAGGGTGGGTGAGCAGTACTTC	CASSPDFSGRVGEQYF
15	-	TRBV6-5	-	TRBJ2-3	TGTGCCAGCAGTTTGGGCGCGGGAAGCACAGATACGCAGTATTTT	CASSLGAGSTDTQYF
14	-	TRBV10-3	-	TRBJ2-3	TGTGCCATCAGCAAAGGGGAGGGCACAGATACGCAGTATTTT	CAISKGEGTDTQYF
17	-	TRBV5-4	-	TRBJ2-2	TGTGCCAGCAGTATCGCCGCCAACAGAGTACCCACCGGGGAGCTGTTTTTT	CASSIAANRVPTGELFF
13	-	TRBV28	TRBD1	TRBJ2-2	TGTGCCGGCAAGACAGGGGGGACCGGGGAGCTGTTTTTT	CAGKTGGTGELFF
12	-	TRBV9	-	TRBJ1-2	TGTGCCAGCAGCGGTCGGGATGCTCAATACACCTTC	CASSGRDAQYTF
11	-	TRBV20-1	-	TRBJ1-1	TGCGGCCCGGGACAGAACACTGAAGCTTTCTTT	CGPGQNTEAFF
15	-	TRBV12-5	-	TRBJ1-1	TGTGCTAGTGGTTCGACCGGCTTCAGGTGGACTGAAGCTTTCTTT	CASGSTGFRWTEAFF
15	-	TRBV5-5	-	TRBJ2-7	TGTGCCAGCAGCTTGTGGACAGGAGGGCCCTACGAGCAGTACTTC	CASSLWTGGPYEQYF